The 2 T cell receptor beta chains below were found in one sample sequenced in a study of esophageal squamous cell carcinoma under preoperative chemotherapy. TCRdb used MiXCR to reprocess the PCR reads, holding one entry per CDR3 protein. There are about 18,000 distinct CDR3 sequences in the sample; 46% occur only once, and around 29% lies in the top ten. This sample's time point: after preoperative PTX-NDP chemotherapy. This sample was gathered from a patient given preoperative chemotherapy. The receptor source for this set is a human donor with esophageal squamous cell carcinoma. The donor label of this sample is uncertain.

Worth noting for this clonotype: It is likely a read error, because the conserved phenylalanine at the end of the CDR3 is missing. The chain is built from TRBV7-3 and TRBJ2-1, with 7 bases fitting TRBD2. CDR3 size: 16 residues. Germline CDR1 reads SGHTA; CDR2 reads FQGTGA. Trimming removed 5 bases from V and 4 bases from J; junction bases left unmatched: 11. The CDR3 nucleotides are TGTGCCAGCAGCGGCCACCGGGCTAGCGGATACAATGAGCAGTTCTTA. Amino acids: CASSGHRASGYNEQFL.

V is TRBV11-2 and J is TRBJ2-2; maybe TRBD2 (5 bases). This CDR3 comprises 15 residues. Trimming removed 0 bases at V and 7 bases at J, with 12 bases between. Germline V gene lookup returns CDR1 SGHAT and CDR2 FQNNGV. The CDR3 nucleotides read TGTGCCAGCAGCTTAGACGACCTAGCCGTCGGGGAGCTGTTTTTT. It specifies CASSLDDLAVGELFF.